This TCR beta chain was profiled in a study of Tregs in tolerant kidney transplant recipients. The table came from immunoSEQ multiplex PCR; TCRdb's copy has only in-frame clones and leaves some out. This sample has 60,000 to 70,000 clones, with roughly 89% found just once. V lost 2 bases to trimming and J lost 6 bases, with 7 bases between them. Germline loops: CDR1 SEHNR, CDR2 FQNEAQ (reference sequence). The CDR3 runs to 12 residues. Sequencing used CD8+ T cells from blood, obtained before the transplant. The chain combines TRBV7-9 with TRBJ1-1; no reliable D call. The TCR originated in a human donor who received a combined kidney and bone marrow transplant. The CDR3 nucleotides read TGTGCCAGCAGCTTATATAGTCCTGAAGCTTTCTTT. This sequence encodes CASSLYSPEAFF. The whole variable domain, filled in from reference TRBV7-9 and TRBJ1-1, reads DTGVSQNPRHKITKRGQNVTFRCDPISEHNRLYWYRQTLGQGPEFLTYFQNEAQLEKSRLLSDRFSAERPKGSFSTLEIQRTEQGDSAMYLCASSLYSPEAFFGQGTRLTVV.